Following are 2 T cell receptor beta chains from one sample sequenced in a study of low-dose radiotherapy and immunotherapy resistance in tumors. cDNA synthesis used a TRAV/TRBV-specific primer set for both chains. Amplification of TCRs used a constant-region primer and V-primer adapter for around 18 PCR cycles. Using its own MiXCR run on the reads, TCRdb lists one record per CDR3 protein. In the table there are 15,000 or so distinct CDR3 sequences, roughly 52% of which are singletons. These receptor sequences come from a human donor with advanced metastatic prostate, ovarian, gallbladder or colorectal cancer (not recorded which). This table probably holds off-target reads from a library built for another chain.

The chain joins TRBV28 to TRBJ2-1; perhaps TRBD2 as D (6 bases). V was pared by 5 bases and J by 9 bases, with 20 bases between. This CDR3 is 15 amino acids long. CDR1 MDHEN and CDR2 SYDVKM come from the germline V gene. The CDR3 DNA is TGTGCCAGCAGTCTTCTGTCTAATTTGGAGGGTGAGCAGTTCTTC. It yields the protein CASSLLSNLEGEQFF. Variable domain in full (rest from reference TRBV28 and TRBJ2-1): DVKVTQSSRYLVKRTGEKVFLECVQDMDHENMFWYRQDPGLGLRLIYFSYDVKMKEKGDIPEGYSVSREKKERFSLILESASTNQTSMYLCASSLLSNLEGEQFFGPGTRLTVL.

In its sample, this clonotype ranks as medium-sized. The rearrangement uses TRBV5-1 and TRBJ2-1; 14 nucleotides agree with TRBD2. With V trimmed by 3 bases and J by 1 base, 6 bases remained unmatched. In germline, CDR1 is SGHRS, CDR2 YFSETQ. This CDR3 has 18 amino acids. The CDR3: CASSSGLAGGRSYNEQFF. The CDR3 bases are TGCGCCAGCAGCTCTGGACTAGCGGGAGGAAGGTCCTACAATGAGCAGTTCTTC.